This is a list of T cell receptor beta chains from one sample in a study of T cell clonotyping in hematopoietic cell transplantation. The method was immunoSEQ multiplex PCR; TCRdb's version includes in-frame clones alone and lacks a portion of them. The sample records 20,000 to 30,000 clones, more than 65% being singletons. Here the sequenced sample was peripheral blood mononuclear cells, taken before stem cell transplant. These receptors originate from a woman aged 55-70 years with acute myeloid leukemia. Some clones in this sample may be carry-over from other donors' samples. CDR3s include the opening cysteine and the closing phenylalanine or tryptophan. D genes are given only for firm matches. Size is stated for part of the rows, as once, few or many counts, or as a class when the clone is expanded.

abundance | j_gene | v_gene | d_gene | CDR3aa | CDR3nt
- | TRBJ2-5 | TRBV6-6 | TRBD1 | CASSLQGMEETQYF | TGTGCCAGCAGTTTACAGGGGATGGAAGAGACCCAGTACTTC
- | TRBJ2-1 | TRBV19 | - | CASSPRPDPYNEQFF | TGTGCCAGTAGTCCACGTCCCGATCCCTACAATGAGCAGTTCTTC
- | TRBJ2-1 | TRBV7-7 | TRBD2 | CASSRGLTPNEQFF | TGTGCTAGCTCCCGGGGACTAACCCCGAATGAGCAGTTCTTC
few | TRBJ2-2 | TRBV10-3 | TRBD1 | CAAGQGNTGELFF | TGTGCCGCGGGACAGGGGAACACCGGGGAGCTGTTTTTT
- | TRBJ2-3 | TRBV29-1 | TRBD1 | CSVPGQGSGTQYF | TGCAGCGTCCCGGGACAGGGTTCAGGTACGCAGTATTTT
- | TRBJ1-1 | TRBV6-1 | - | CASSVSALPGAFF | TGTGCCAGCAGTGTGTCTGCACTTCCGGGGGCTTTCTTT
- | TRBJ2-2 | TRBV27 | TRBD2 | CASRNLAGVIAGELFF | TGTGCCAGCAGAAATCTAGCGGGAGTAATCGCCGGGGAGCTGTTTTTT
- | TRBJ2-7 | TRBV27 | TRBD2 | CASTFLAGGEQYF | TGTGCCAGCACGTTTCTAGCGGGGGGCGAGCAGTACTTC
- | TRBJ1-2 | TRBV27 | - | CASSLLGSPNYGYTF | TGTGCCAGCAGTCTCCTCGGCAGCCCCAACTATGGCTACACCTTC
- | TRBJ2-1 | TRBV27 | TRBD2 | CASGQTGLGLASHNEQFF | TGTGCCAGCGGTCAGACAGGGCTCGGACTAGCGAGTCACAATGAGCAGTTCTTC
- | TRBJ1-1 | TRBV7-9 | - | CASSLAQQGNTEAFF | TGTGCCAGCAGCTTAGCGCAGCAAGGGAACACTGAAGCTTTCTTT
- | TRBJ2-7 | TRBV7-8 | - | CASSLAHSYEQYF | TGTGCCAGCAGCTTAGCGCATTCCTACGAGCAGTACTTC
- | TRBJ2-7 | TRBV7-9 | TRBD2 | CASSPREGSGVNEQYF | TGTGCCAGCAGCCCTCGCGAGGGTAGCGGGGTAAACGAGCAGTACTTC
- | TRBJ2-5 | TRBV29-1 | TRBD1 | CSVENHGPGGTQYF | TGCAGCGTTGAGAATCACGGCCCAGGGGGGACCCAGTACTTC
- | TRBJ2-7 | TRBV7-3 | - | CASSLDRYSYEQYF | TGTGCCAGCAGCCTCGACAGGTACTCCTACGAGCAGTACTTC
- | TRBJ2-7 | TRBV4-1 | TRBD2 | CASSQESGLAVAYEQYF | TGCGCCAGCAGCCAAGAATCTGGGCTAGCGGTCGCCTACGAGCAGTACTTC
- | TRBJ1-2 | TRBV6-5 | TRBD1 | CASSKTGNYGYTF | TGTGCCAGCAGTAAGACAGGGAACTATGGCTACACCTTC
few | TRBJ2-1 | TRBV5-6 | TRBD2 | CASSLGTSVWGEQFF | TGTGCCAGCAGCTTGGGGACTAGTGTATGGGGGGAGCAGTTCTTC
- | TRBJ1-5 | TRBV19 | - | CASSILDSDSNQPQHF | TGTGCCAGTAGTATCCTGGACAGTGACAGCAATCAGCCCCAGCATTTT
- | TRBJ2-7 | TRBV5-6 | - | CASSLPGETYEQYF | TGTGCCAGCAGCTTACCTGGGGAGACCTACGAGCAGTACTTC
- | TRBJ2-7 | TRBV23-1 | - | CASSHTPAGRSTYEQYF | TGCGCCAGCAGTCATACGCCCGCGGGCAGAAGTACCTACGAGCAGTACTTC
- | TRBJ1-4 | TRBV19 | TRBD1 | CATSDRGIYGSEKLFF | TGTGCCACCTCGGACAGGGGGATCTACGGCTCTGAAAAACTGTTTTTT
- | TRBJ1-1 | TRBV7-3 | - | CASSLRPGSITEAFF | TGTGCCAGCAGCTTACGGCCAGGGTCGATCACTGAAGCTTTCTTT
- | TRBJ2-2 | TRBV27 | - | CASREGVYTGELFF | TGTGCCAGCAGGGAGGGAGTGTACACCGGGGAGCTGTTTTTT
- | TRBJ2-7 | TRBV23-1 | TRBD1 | CASSQSRDSGQGFEQYF | TGCGCCAGCAGTCAATCTCGGGATTCGGGACAGGGCTTCGAGCAGTACTTC
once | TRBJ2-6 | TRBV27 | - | CASRAGNSGANVLTF | TGTGCCAGCAGGGCAGGCAACTCTGGGGCCAACGTCCTGACTTTC
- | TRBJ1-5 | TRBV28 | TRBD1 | CASSSGTAIMSNQPQHF | TGTGCCAGCAGTTCCGGGACAGCAATAATGAGCAATCAGCCCCAGCATTTT
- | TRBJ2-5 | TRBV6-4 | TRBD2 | CASSPSGGGQETQYF | TGTGCCAGCAGCCCCAGCGGGGGGGGCCAAGAGACCCAGTACTTC
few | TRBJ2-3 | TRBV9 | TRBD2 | CASSITAGGNTDTQYF | TGTGCCAGCAGCATCACCGCGGGAGGGAACACAGATACGCAGTATTTT
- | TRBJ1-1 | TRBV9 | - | CASSVSWGENTEAFF | TGTGCCAGCAGCGTGTCTTGGGGGGAGAACACTGAAGCTTTCTTT
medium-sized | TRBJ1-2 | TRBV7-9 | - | CASSSSRDFGGYTF | TGTGCCAGCAGCTCGAGCCGGGATTTCGGTGGGTACACCTTC
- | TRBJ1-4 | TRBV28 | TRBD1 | CASSSNRGLVEKLFF | TGTGCCAGCAGTTCAAACAGGGGATTGGTTGAAAAACTGTTTTTT
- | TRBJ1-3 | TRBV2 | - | CASSEGAVPNTIYF | TGTGCCAGCAGTGAGGGGGCAGTACCAAACACCATATATTTT
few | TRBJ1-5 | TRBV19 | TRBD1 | CASTLQGEGNQPQHF | TGTGCCAGTACCTTACAGGGGGAAGGCAATCAGCCCCAGCATTTT
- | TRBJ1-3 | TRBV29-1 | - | CSVQGDAGNTIYF | TGCAGCGTCCAGGGTGACGCTGGAAACACCATATATTTT
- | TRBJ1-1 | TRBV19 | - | CASQRTRGTEAFF | TGTGCCAGTCAACGTACTAGGGGCACTGAAGCTTTCTTT
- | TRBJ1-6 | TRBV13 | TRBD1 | CASSEQGRNSPLHF | TGTGCCAGCAGCGAACAGGGGAGGAATTCACCCCTCCACTTT
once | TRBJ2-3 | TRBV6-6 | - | CATRDRRDTQYF | TGTGCCACCAGGGACCGCAGAGATACGCAGTATTTT
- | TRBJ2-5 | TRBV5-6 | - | CASSLTAQETQYF | TGTGCCAGCAGCCTGACGGCCCAAGAGACCCAGTACTTC
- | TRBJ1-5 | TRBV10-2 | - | CASSESSGVSNQPQHF | TGCGCCAGCAGTGAGTCGAGCGGGGTTAGCAATCAGCCCCAGCATTTT
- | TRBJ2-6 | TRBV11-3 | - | CASSSGTGTGANVLTF | TGTGCCAGCAGCTCGGGAACAGGGACTGGGGCCAACGTCCTGACTTTC
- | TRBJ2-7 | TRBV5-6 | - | CASSFRQYHYEQYF | TGTGCCAGCAGCTTCCGACAGTACCACTACGAGCAGTACTTC
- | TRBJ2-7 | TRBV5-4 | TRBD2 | CASSLAGASGPYEQYF | TGTGCCAGCAGCTTAGCGGGAGCATCGGGGCCCTACGAGCAGTACTTC
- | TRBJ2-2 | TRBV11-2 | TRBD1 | CASRTGANTGELFF | TGTGCCAGCAGGACAGGGGCTAACACCGGGGAGCTGTTTTTT
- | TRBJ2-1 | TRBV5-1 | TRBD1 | CASSSQGAPGYNEQFF | TGCGCCAGCAGCTCACAGGGGGCGCCGGGTTACAATGAGCAGTTCTTC
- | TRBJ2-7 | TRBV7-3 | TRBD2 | CASSRVREGLRAYEQYF | TGTGCCAGCAGCCGGGTAAGGGAGGGCCTAAGGGCCTACGAGCAGTACTTC
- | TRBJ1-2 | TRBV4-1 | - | CASSDSSWGYTF | TGCGCCAGCAGCGACTCTAGCTGGGGCTACACCTTC
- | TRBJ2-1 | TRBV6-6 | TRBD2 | CASSKTTSGKYNEQFF | TGTGCCAGCAGTAAGACGACTAGCGGTAAATACAATGAGCAGTTCTTC
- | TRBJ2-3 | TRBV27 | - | CASSYIAPPDTQYF | TGTGCCAGCAGTTACATAGCGCCCCCAGATACGCAGTATTTT
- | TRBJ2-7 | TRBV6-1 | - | CASKGQGYTYEQYF | TGTGCCAGCAAGGGCCAGGGGTACACCTACGAGCAGTACTTC
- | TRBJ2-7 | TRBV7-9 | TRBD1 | CASSLGQGVSPEQYF | TGTGCCAGCAGCTTAGGACAGGGGGTATCCCCCGAGCAGTACTTC
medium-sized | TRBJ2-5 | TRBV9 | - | CASSLTRGETQYF | TGTGCCAGCAGCCTGACTAGGGGTGAGACCCAGTACTTC
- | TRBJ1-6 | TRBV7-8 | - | CASSLGKQGGNSPLHF | TGTGCCAGCAGCTTAGGGAAGCAGGGCGGTAATTCACCCCTCCACTTT
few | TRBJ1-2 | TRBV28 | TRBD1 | CASSRTGMAGYTF | TGTGCCAGCAGCAGGACAGGCATGGCTGGCTACACCTTC